The 8 T cell receptor beta chains below were found in one sample sequenced in a study of CD8 T cells in Susac syndrome (dated by TCRdb to between 2018 and 2021). Receptor amplification or capture employed the immunoSEQ multiplex PCR assay. RNA was extracted using the RNeasy kit, and roughly 0.45 to 1 microgram was reverse transcribed with random hexamers. Starting from the raw public reads, TCRdb applied fastp trimming at Q25, assembled clones with MiXCR and retained in-frame beta chains. Records with the same CDR3 protein are collapsed into one entry carrying the most frequent genes and DNA. In this sample the table shows some 190,000 distinct CDR3 sequences, approximately 95% of which occur a single time. The ten biggest clones cover approximately 0.09% of the sample. What was sequenced was CD4+ T cells from PBMCs. These receptors originate from a human donor with multiple sclerosis.

The chain uses TRBV30 and TRBJ2-3; 7 bases match TRBD1. V was clipped by 5 bases and J by 4 bases; unmatched bases: 6. Germline CDR1 GTSNPN, CDR2 SVGIG (reference sequence). This CDR3 spans 13 amino acids. The DNA of the CDR3 is TGTGCCTGGGGGAGACAGGGCGCAGATACGCAGTATTTT. Translation gives CAWGRQGADTQYF.

This chain links TRBV28 with TRBJ2-5, with TRBD1 matching 7 bases. V was clipped by 6 bases and J by 2 bases; unmatched bases: 6. Germline values: CDR1 MDHEN, CDR2 SYDVKM. The CDR3 runs to 14 residues. CDR3 DNA sequence: TGTGCCAGCAGGACTCCAGGGGGTCAAGAGACCCAGTACTTC. As protein: CASRTPGGQETQYF. Variable domain in full (rest from reference TRBV28 and TRBJ2-5): DVKVTQSSRYLVKRTGEKVFLECVQDMDHENMFWYRQDPGLGLRLIYFSYDVKMKEKGDIPEGYSVSREKKERFSLILESASTNQTSMYLCASRTPGGQETQYFGPGTRLLVL.

The rearrangement uses TRBV6-5 and TRBJ1-3; D possibly corresponds to TRBD1 (6 bases). CDR3 length equals 15 residues. CDR1 MNHEY and CDR2 SVGAGI come from the germline V gene. Trimming shortened V by 4 bases and J by 3 bases, and 13 bases separated the two germline ends. The CDR3 loop is CASSFEQGLGNTIYF. Written as DNA, the CDR3 is TGTGCCAGCAGTTTCGAACAGGGCCTTGGAAACACCATATATTTT.

The V gene is TRBV3-1, the J gene TRBJ2-1, with D uncertain. Germline CDR1 and CDR2: LGHDT and YNNKEL (reference sequence). V lost 3 bases and J lost 10, with 10 bases in between. There are 12 residues in the CDR3. In DNA, the CDR3 is TGTGCCAGCAGCCATGGTTCCGGGGAGCAGTTCTTC. Translating it yields CASSHGSGEQFF.

The chain carries TRBV29-1 and TRBJ1-2; TRBD1 aligns across 7 bases. Trimming cost V 6 bases and J 3 bases; bases outside gene matches: 13. The CDR3 has 15 amino acids. Germline V CDR1 and CDR2: SQVTM, ANQGSEA. CDR3 DNA: TGCAGCGTCATCAAATACAGGGGCCCAGACTATGGCTACACCTTC. This sequence encodes CSVIKYRGPDYGYTF.

The V and J genes are TRBV29-1 and TRBJ1-5; D may be TRBD1 (6 bases). V shed 7 bases and J shed 11 bases, with 15 bases lying between them. The CDR3 is 11 residues long. Germline V CDR1 and CDR2: SQVTM, ANQGSEA. The CDR3 bases are TGCAGCGCTGGCTCGCAGGGGACCCAGCATTTT. The encoded protein is CSAGSQGTQHF.

The chain recombines TRBV4-2 with TRBJ2-5, with 9 bases lining up with TRBD1. The germline CDR1 and CDR2 sequences are LGHNA and YNFKEQ. The CDR3 covers 15 residues. The V gene end was trimmed by 5 bases and the J gene end by 0 bases; junction bases not matched to a gene: 4. The CDR3: CASSSRQGDQETQYF. The CDR3 nucleotides are TGTGCCAGCAGCTCCAGACAGGGGGACCAAGAGACCCAGTACTTC.

The chain carries TRBV29-1 and TRBJ1-6, with D possibly TRBD1 on 5 matching bases. Germline V gene data show CDR1 as SQVTM and CDR2 as ANQGSEA. The length of the CDR3 is 13 residues. V was clipped by 4 bases and J by 7 bases, with 11 bases between them. The CDR3 sequence: CSVAAGPNSPLHF. The CDR3 nucleotides read TGCAGCGTTGCTGCAGGGCCGAATTCACCCCTCCACTTT.